The T cell receptor beta chain under discussion was sequenced for a study of blood T cell repertoires in COVID-19 (dated by TCRdb to the early 2020s). Regarding the complete study: Samples covering the acute and convalescent phases of COVID-19 were provided by collaborators in the United States, Italy and Spain. The prospective study material was composed of cDNA or gDNA derived from T cells, B-cell-depleted T cells, or PBMCs. Subjects who had been exposed to COVID-19, were actively infected with it, or had recovered from it provided the deeply sampled blood TCRbeta repertoires that made up the dataset. The repertoires were made available in a free public database intended to serve as a resource for research on the immune response to SARS-CoV-2. The samples were drawn from two sources: the first 160 participants of the ongoing ImmuneRACE study, and some 1,300 subjects contributed by 6 global collaborators. Nearly every sample came with metadata listing a de-identified subject ID, COVID-19 status, age in years and sex. Where available, HLA class I and class II types were taken from metadata supplied by the sample provider and were not determined by assay-based typing.

The immunoSEQ Assay, a bias-controlled multiplex PCR, was used to amplify TCRbeta CDR3 regions from genomic DNA. Regarding the original processing steps: The number of nucleated cells in each sample was estimated from the amplification of reference gene primers within the assay. To quantify the absolute abundance of each unique TCRbeta CDR3 rearrangement, sequence reads were collapsed and filtered. Productive Simpson clonality was computed per sample as the square root of Simpson's diversity index over productive rearrangements. Held by TCRdb, this immuneACCESS table contains in-frame sequences only and omits some clones. Under half of the omission traces to an unresolved V gene where checked; the cause of the rest is unknown. That table is the source of V, J and clone size, and D and trimming were worked out from the DNA. The sample table holds 150,000 to 200,000 clones, of which 81% were seen once. The ten top clones hold approximately 11% of the sample.

Each collaborating institution followed its own protocols to collect whole blood in K2EDTA tubes. For TCRbeta analysis, collaborators shipped samples as frozen whole blood, isolated PBMCs, or DNA extracted from either of those sample types. Overall results and qualifications from the work: The quantity of clinical and demographic metadata differed by source and by participant and was supplied without curation.

The CDR3 has 16 amino acids, counting the end cysteine and phenylalanine. CDR3 DNA is the only sequence kept; it has 48 bases, read in frame from the first base. CDR1 and CDR2, looked up from the germline V gene (reference sequence), are SEHNR and FQNEAQ. Germline trimming amounts to 1 base on V and 4 bases on J, with 2 as the count of junction bases outside the gene matches. On this clone: It lacks a known antigen. No much larger clone is present one base from it, and per-base qualities are unavailable.

The source material was peripheral blood. The sequence was obtained from a human donor in a cohort sampled during active COVID-19. In this chain, TRBV7-9 is recombined with TRBJ2-2; 11 central bases correspond to TRBD1. In nucleotide form, the sequence is TGTGCCAGCAGCTTAGGTGGGACAGGGGGCACCGGGGAGCTGTTTTTT. Translated, this is CASSLGGTGGTGELFF.